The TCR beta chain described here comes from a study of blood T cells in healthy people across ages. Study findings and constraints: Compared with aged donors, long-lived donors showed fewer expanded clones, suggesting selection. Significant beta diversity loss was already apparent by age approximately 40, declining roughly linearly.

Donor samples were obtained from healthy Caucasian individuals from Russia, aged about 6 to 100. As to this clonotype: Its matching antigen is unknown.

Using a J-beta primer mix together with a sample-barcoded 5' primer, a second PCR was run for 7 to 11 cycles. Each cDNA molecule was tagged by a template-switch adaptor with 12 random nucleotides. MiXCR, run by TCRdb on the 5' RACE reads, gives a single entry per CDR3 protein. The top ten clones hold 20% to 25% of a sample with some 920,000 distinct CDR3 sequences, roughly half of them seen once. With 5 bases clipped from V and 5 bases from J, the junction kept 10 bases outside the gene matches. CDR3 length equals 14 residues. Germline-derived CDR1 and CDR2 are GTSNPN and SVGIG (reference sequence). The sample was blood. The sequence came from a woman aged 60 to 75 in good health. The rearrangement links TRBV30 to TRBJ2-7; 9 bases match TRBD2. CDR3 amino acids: CAWGIAGVFHEQYF. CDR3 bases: TGTGCCTGGGGAATAGCGGGAGTATTCCACGAGCAGTACTTC.